This entry describes one T cell receptor (beta chain). This clone was counted a few times. Which antigen it targets is not known. No much larger clonotype is one base removed from it; base qualities were not supplied. Library preparation was by the immunoSEQ multiplex PCR assay. The immuneACCESS repertoire file appears here via TCRdb, limited to in-frame rearrangements. These files lack a portion of the clones; in checked studies, under half of the deficit traces to unresolved V genes, and the cause of the others is not known. This sample holds fewer than 75,000 clones; approximately 92% were observed only once. Roughly 2.1% of the sample belongs to the ten largest clones. This sample stems from a study of T cell changes during pregnancy in multiple sclerosis (dated by TCRdb to about 2019). At the level of the whole study: Changes in the T cell repertoire over the course of pregnancy were examined in this study in women with multiple sclerosis.

V and J are truncated by 5 bases and 5 bases respectively, leaving an intervening sequence of 18 bases. The germline V gene encodes CDR1 LGHNT and CDR2 FRNRAP. The CDR3, cysteine through phenylalanine, is 15 amino acids long. Solely the CDR3 DNA is kept, with 45 bases framed from the first base. The source material was peripheral blood, sampled in the first trimester of pregnancy. The clonotype originates from a female donor with multiple sclerosis, enrolled in a pregnancy study. The rearranged chain carries TRBV12-5 and TRBJ1-1; 6 matching bases give a weak D call of TRBD1. The base sequence is TGTGCTAGTGGTAACGAACAGGGTGGATATACTGAAGCTTTCTTT. It codes for CASGNEQGGYTEAFF.